The TCR beta chain under discussion was sequenced for a study of blood T cells in healthy people across ages. Trimming left V 2 bases short and J 2 bases short, with 4 bases between. Germline V lookup: CDR1 SQVTM, CDR2 ANQGSEA. This CDR3 is 12 amino acids long. Together with a sample-barcoded 5' primer, a J-beta primer mix was included in a second PCR lasting about 7 to 12 cycles. TCRdb re-called the 5' RACE reads through MiXCR, storing one row per CDR3 protein. The sample shows just over 800,000 distinct CDR3 sequences, less than 80% of them seen only once. This clonotype occurred a few times. The sequenced sample consisted of blood. The chain has TRBV29-1 and TRBJ2-1; D not resolved. This receptor was identified in a man aged 25 to 40 in good health. CDR3 in amino acids: CSVEWAYNEQFF. The CDR3 DNA reads as TGCAGCGTTGAATGGGCCTACAATGAGCAGTTCTTC.